A selection of T cell receptor beta chains follows, all from one sample in a study of cytomegalovirus exposure and HLA in healthy donors. Sequenced by immunoSEQ multiplex PCR; TCRdb stores in-frame clones only, minus some. Of about 150,000 clones listed, 65% to 85% were seen once; the top ten hold roughly 6.3%. Sequencing was performed on PBMCs. The receptor source for this set is a male donor in good health and CMV-seropositive. CDR3s include the opening cysteine and the closing phenylalanine or tryptophan. The order of the fields is CDR3 DNA, CDR3 protein, J gene, clone size, D gene, V gene. D genes are given only for firm matches. Expanded clones get a size class; other rows say once, few or many, or leave the size out.

TGTGCCATCAGTGAGGGACTCCTAAACTATGGCTACACCTTC	CAISEGLLNYGYTF	TRBJ1-2	.	.	TRBV10-3
TGCGCCAGCAGCCGACCGGGACAGCAAGAGACCCAGTACTTC	CASSRPGQQETQYF	TRBJ2-5	.	TRBD1	TRBV5-1
TGTGCCAGCAGGACTAGCGATAGCGGGAGCTCCTACGAGCAGTACTTC	CASRTSDSGSSYEQYF	TRBJ2-7	.	TRBD2	TRBV7-2
TGCAGCGTGCAACAGGGGGAGCTGTCCTATGGCTACACCTTC	CSVQQGELSYGYTF	TRBJ1-2	.	TRBD1	TRBV29-1
TGTGCCAGCAGCTTAATAGGCGGGAGTGGGTACGAGCAGTACTTC	CASSLIGGSGYEQYF	TRBJ2-7	.	TRBD2	TRBV7-3
TGTGCCAGCAGCTTACAGGGTACGTACGAGCAGTACTTC	CASSLQGTYEQYF	TRBJ2-7	.	.	TRBV7-2
TGTGCCAGCAGTAATGGGGCGGACTATGGCTACACCTTC	CASSNGADYGYTF	TRBJ1-2	.	.	TRBV2
TGTGCCAGCAGCTCCACGCGAGGCGAAATTGGCAATCAGCCCCAGCATTTT	CASSSTRGEIGNQPQHF	TRBJ1-5	.	.	TRBV7-9
TGCAGCGTTGAGGTGGGAGTTACGAACGAGCAGTACTTC	CSVEVGVTNEQYF	TRBJ2-7	.	.	TRBV29-1
TGTGCCAGTAGTCCTTGGACAGGGGACGAGCAGTACTTC	CASSPWTGDEQYF	TRBJ2-7	.	TRBD1	TRBV19
TGTGCCAGCAGTTTGGGGGCGGCCAGCTCCTACGAGCAGTACTTC	CASSLGAASSYEQYF	TRBJ2-7	many	.	TRBV28
TGTGCCAGTAGTATTTTAGCGGGAGGCCCGGGCACAGATACGCAGTATTTT	CASSILAGGPGTDTQYF	TRBJ2-3	.	TRBD2	TRBV19
TGTGCCAGCAGCCGCACAGGGGGCGGTTCCTACGAGCAGTACTTC	CASSRTGGGSYEQYF	TRBJ2-7	.	TRBD1	TRBV28
TGTGCCAGCACACGGCTAGCCGTCACCGGGGAGCTGTTTTTT	CASTRLAVTGELFF	TRBJ2-2	.	.	TRBV2
TGTGCCAGCAGTTTGGGCAGCAATCAGCCCCAGCATTTT	CASSLGSNQPQHF	TRBJ1-5	.	.	TRBV28
TGTGCCAGCAGTGACGGGCGGGGCCATCAGCCCCAGCATTTT	CASSDGRGHQPQHF	TRBJ1-5	.	.	TRBV2
TGTGCCAGCAGGGGCGGGACAGGGTCGCATTTT	CASRGGTGSHF	TRBJ1-5	few	TRBD1	TRBV28
TGTGCCAGTAGTATGTACTACAGGGGGACCGTGAACACTGAAGCTTTCTTT	CASSMYYRGTVNTEAFF	TRBJ1-1	.	TRBD1	TRBV19
TGTGCCAGCAGCGGGAGCTCCTACGAGCAGTACTTC	CASSGSSYEQYF	TRBJ2-7	.	.	TRBV5-6
TGCGCCAGCAGCCAAGATAGCCTCTCCTACGAGCAGTACTTC	CASSQDSLSYEQYF	TRBJ2-7	.	.	TRBV4-3
TGTGCCAGCAGTTTAGGGCGGGAGGGCCGGGAGACCCAGTACTTC	CASSLGREGRETQYF	TRBJ2-5	.	TRBD2	TRBV28
TGCGCCAGCAGCTTGGGTGGACAGCGGTCCGGAGGCTACACCTTC	CASSLGGQRSGGYTF	TRBJ1-2	.	.	TRBV5-1
TGTGCCAGCAGTCGGGGGACAGGGGAGTACATGAACACTGAAGCTTTCTTT	CASSRGTGEYMNTEAFF	TRBJ1-1	.	TRBD1	TRBV19
TGTGCCAGCAGTCTGGGACAGGGGCGTAACTATGGCTACACCTTC	CASSLGQGRNYGYTF	TRBJ1-2	.	TRBD1	TRBV27
TGTGCCAGCAGGGAGGCCCTTCGCGAGCAGTACTTC	CASREALREQYF	TRBJ2-7	.	.	TRBV6-1
TGTGCCAGCGGTGGACTAGCGGGAGCAGCCAAAAACATTCAGTACTTC	CASGGLAGAAKNIQYF	TRBJ2-4	once	TRBD2	TRBV2
TGTGCCAGCAGCTTAGGGGACAGGGGTGGTGAAGCTTTCTTT	CASSLGDRGGEAFF	TRBJ1-1	.	TRBD1	TRBV7-9
TGTGCCAGCACCGGGACTGGGAGCTCCTACAATGAGCAGTTCTTC	CASTGTGSSYNEQFF	TRBJ2-1	.	.	TRBV2
TGTGCCAGCAGTCGGGACACCGTCTCCTACGAGCAGTACTTC	CASSRDTVSYEQYF	TRBJ2-7	.	.	TRBV6-5
TGTGCCAGCAGCGGACAGTTTAGCAATCAGCCCCAGCATTTT	CASSGQFSNQPQHF	TRBJ1-5	.	.	TRBV9
TGTGCCAGCAGCCTGACTAGCGGGAGATTCGGCGGGGAGCTGTTTTTT	CASSLTSGRFGGELFF	TRBJ2-2	.	TRBD2	TRBV7-3
TGTGCCAGCAACCTAAGGTTGGGCCCTCAAGAGACCCAGTACTTC	CASNLRLGPQETQYF	TRBJ2-5	.	.	TRBV11-3
TGTGCCAGCTCACCACCGTGGACAGGCCAAATGGAGCAGTACTTC	CASSPPWTGQMEQYF	TRBJ2-7	once	TRBD1	TRBV18
TGTGCCAGCACCGTCCGGGGATCTATGAACACTGAAGCTTTCTTT	CASTVRGSMNTEAFF	TRBJ1-1	.	.	TRBV28
TGTGCCAGCTCCCAAGATCTTTCGGCTAACTATGGCTACACCTTC	CASSQDLSANYGYTF	TRBJ1-2	once	.	TRBV18
TGTGCCAGCAGTGGGGCAGGGGCCCATCAGCCCCAGCATTTT	CASSGAGAHQPQHF	TRBJ1-5	.	.	TRBV6-1
TGTGCCAGCAGTTGGGAGGTCCTAGGCGAGCAGTACTTC	CASSWEVLGEQYF	TRBJ2-7	.	.	TRBV27
TGTGCCAGCAGTGAATGGCAGGGGTTCTACGAGCAGTACTTC	CASSEWQGFYEQYF	TRBJ2-7	.	.	TRBV25-1
TGTGCCAGCTGCTGGCTAGCGGCCTCCTACGAGCAGTACTTC	CASCWLAASYEQYF	TRBJ2-7	few	TRBD2	TRBV6-5
TGTGCCAGCAGCTCATTAGCGGGAGGGAGAGAGACCCAGTACTTC	CASSSLAGGRETQYF	TRBJ2-5	.	TRBD2	TRBV7-3
TGTGCCAGCAGCTTAGGACTAGCGGGAGGTCAGGAGCAGTACTTC	CASSLGLAGGQEQYF	TRBJ2-5	.	TRBD2	TRBV7-2